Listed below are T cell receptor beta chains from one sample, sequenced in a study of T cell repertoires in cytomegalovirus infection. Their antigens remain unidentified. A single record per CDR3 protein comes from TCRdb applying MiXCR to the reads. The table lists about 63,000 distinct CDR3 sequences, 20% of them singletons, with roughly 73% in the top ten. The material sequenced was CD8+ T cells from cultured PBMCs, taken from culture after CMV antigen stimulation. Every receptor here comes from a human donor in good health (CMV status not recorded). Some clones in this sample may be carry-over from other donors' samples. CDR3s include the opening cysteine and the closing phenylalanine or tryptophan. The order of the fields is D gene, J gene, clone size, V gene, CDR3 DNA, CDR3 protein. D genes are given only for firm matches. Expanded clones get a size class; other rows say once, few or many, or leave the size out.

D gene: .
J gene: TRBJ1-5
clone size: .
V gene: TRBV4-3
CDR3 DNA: TGCGCCAGCAGCCAAGAGGTAGTCGGCCGGGAGCCCCAGCATTTT
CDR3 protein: CASSQEVVGREPQHF

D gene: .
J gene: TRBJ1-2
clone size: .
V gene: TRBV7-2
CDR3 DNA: TGTGCCAGCAGCGAAGGATATGGCTACACCTTC
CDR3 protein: CASSEGYGYTF

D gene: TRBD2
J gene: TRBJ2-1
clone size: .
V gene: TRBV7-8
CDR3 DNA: TGTGCCAGCAGCCGACCTACGGGACTAGAATACAATGAGCAGTTCTTC
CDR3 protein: CASSRPTGLEYNEQFF

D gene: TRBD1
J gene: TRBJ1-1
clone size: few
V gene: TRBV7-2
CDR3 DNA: TGTGCCAGCATCTTAGGGGGACAGAGCCGCCGACGACTGAACACTGAAGCTTTCTTT
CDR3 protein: CASILGGQSRRRLNTEAFF

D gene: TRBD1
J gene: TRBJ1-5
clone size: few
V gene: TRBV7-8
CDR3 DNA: TGTGCCAGCAGCTTACTCGGGACAGTTAATCAGCCCCAGCATTTT
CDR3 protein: CASSLLGTVNQPQHF

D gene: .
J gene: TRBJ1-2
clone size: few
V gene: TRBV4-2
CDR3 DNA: TGTGCCAGCAGCCAAGTCCTAATCGGGGGCGTAGACTATGGCTACACCTTC
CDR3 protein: CASSQVLIGGVDYGYTF

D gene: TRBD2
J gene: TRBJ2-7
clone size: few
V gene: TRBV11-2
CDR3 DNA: TGTGCCAGCAGCTCCCGGACTAGCGGGACCTCCTACGAGCAGTACTTC
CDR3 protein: CASSSRTSGTSYEQYF

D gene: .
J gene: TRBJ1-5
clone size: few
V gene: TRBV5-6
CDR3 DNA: TGTGCCAGCAGCTTGAATGGACAGTTCAATCAGCCCCAGCATTTT
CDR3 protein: CASSLNGQFNQPQHF

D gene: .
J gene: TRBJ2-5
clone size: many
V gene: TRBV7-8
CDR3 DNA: TGTGCCAGCAGCTTTGGTGGCGAGACCCAGTACTTC
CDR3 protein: CASSFGGETQYF

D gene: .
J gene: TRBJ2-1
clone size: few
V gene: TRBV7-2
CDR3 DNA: TGTGCCAGCAGCTTAGATAGGCAAGAGCAGTTCTTC
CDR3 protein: CASSLDRQEQFF

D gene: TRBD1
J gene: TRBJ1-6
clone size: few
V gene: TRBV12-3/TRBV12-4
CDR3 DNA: TGTGCCAGCAGTTTGACAGGGAGGGATAATTCATCCCTCCACTTT
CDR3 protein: CASSLTGRDNSSLHF

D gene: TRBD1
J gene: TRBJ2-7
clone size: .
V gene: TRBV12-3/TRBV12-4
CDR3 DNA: TGTGCCAGCAGTTTAGCAGGACAGGGTCATAGTCGGTACTTC
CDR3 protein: CASSLAGQGHSRYF

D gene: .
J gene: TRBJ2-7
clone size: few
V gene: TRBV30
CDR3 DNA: TGTGCCTGGAGTCAGGGGCATTTCCCCTTCAGCGAGCAGTACTTC
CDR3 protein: CAWSQGHFPFSEQYF

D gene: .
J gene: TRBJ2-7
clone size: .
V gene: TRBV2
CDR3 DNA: TGTGCCAGCAGCGACGGTTCCTACGAGCAGTACTTC
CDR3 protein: CASSDGSYEQYF

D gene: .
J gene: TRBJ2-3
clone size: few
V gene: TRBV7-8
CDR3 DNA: TGTGCCAGCAGCCCCCCCCAGGAAGGAGCAGATACGCAGTATTTT
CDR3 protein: CASSPPQEGADTQYF

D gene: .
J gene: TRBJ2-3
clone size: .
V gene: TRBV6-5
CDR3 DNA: TGTGCCAGCAGTGGACCCACTGGGTCTAGCACAGATACGCAGTATTTT
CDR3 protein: CASSGPTGSSTDTQYF

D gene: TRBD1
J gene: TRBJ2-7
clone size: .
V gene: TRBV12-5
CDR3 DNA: TGTGCTAGTGCCGGACAGGGCTACGAGCAGTACTTC
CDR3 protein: CASAGQGYEQYF

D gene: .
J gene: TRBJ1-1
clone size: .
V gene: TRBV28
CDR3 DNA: TGTGCCAGCAGTTTATTGGGACTTCGCGGGGGTGAAGCTTTCTTT
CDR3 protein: CASSLLGLRGGEAFF

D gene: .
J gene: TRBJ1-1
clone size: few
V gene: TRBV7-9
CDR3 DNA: TGTGCCAGCACCCCTCCGATTCGGCCTGAAGCTTTCTTT
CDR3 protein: CASTPPIRPEAFF

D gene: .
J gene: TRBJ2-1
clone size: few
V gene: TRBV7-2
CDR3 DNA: TGTGCCAGCAGCCAGCGCGGGGCCCACCCCAACGATGAGCAGTTCTTC
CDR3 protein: CASSQRGAHPNDEQFF

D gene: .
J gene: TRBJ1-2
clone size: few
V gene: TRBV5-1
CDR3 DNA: TGCGCCAGCAGCTTGAGGCAGGGAGGTAGTGGCTACACCTTC
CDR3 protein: CASSLRQGGSGYTF

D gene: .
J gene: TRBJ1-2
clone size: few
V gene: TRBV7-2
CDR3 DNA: TGTGCCAGCAGCCCCTCTCGAGGCCGGAACTATGGCTACACCTTC
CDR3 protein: CASSPSRGRNYGYTF

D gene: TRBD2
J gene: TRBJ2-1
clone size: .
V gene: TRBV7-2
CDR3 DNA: TGTGCCAGCAGCTTAGTCCTGAGCGGGGGCTCCTACAATGAGCAGTTCTTC
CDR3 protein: CASSLVLSGGSYNEQFF

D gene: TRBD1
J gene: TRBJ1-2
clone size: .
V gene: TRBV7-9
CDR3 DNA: TGTGCCAGCAGCCAGGGGGCCGGACAGGGCGACTATGGCTACACCTTC
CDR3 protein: CASSQGAGQGDYGYTF

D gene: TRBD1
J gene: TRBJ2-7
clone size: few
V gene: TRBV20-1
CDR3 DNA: TGCAGTGCTAGAGATCCCGGGACAGTGGGGTACGAGCAGTACTTC
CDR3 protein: CSARDPGTVGYEQYF

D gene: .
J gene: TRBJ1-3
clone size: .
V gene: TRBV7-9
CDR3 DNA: TGTGCCAGCAGCTTAGATGACTTTGGAAACACCATATATTTT
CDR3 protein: CASSLDDFGNTIYF

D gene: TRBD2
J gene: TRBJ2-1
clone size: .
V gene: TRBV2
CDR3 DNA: TGTGCCAGCACCAAGGGACTAGCGGGGGTCAGCTCCTACAATGAGCAGTTCTTC
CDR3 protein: CASTKGLAGVSSYNEQFF

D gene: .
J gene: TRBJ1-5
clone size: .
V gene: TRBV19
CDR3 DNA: TGTGCCAGTAGCCAACCCGGAAGGGGGTACAATCAGCCCCAGCATTTT
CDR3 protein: CASSQPGRGYNQPQHF

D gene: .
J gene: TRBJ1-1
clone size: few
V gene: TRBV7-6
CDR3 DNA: TGTGCCAGCAGCTTAACCGGCCCGAACACTGAAGCTTTCTTT
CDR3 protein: CASSLTGPNTEAFF

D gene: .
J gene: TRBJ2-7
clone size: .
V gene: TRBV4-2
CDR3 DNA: TGTGCCAGCAGCCAAGGGGAAGGGGCCAGCGAGCAGTACTTC
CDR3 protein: CASSQGEGASEQYF

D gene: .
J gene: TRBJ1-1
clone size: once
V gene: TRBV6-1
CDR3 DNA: TGTGCCAGCAGTGAAGCGGTCGGGGGAACTGAAGCTTTCTTT
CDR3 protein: CASSEAVGGTEAFF

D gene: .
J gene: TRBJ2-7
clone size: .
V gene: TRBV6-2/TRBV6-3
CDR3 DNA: TGTGCCAGCAGTTACCCGGGCCCCACCTACGAGCAGTACTTC
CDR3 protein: CASSYPGPTYEQYF

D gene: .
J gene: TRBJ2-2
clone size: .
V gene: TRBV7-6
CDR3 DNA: TGTGCCAGCAGCCGGGGGAGGGACACAGCGAACACCGGGGAGCTGTTTTTT
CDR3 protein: CASSRGRDTANTGELFF

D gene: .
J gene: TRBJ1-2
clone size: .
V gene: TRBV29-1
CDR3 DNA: TGCAGCGTTGAACAAAGGGGCGACTATGGCTACACCTTC
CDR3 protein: CSVEQRGDYGYTF

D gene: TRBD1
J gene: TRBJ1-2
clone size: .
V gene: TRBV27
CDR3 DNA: TGTGCCAGCAGTGTCGGGACAGGGTCCGGCTACACCTTC
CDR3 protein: CASSVGTGSGYTF

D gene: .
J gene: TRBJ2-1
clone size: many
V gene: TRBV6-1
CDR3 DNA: TGTGCCAGCAGTGAGTTCGGTCGGGACATTAGATACAATGAGCAGTTCTTC
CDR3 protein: CASSEFGRDIRYNEQFF

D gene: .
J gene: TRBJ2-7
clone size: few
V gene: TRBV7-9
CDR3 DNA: TGTGCCAGCAGCTGGATCGGAGGTAACGAGCAGTACTTC
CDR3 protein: CASSWIGGNEQYF

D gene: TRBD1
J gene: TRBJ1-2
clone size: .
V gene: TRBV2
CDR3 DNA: TGTGCCATTTGGACAGGGGCCAACTATGGCTACACCTTC
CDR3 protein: CAIWTGANYGYTF

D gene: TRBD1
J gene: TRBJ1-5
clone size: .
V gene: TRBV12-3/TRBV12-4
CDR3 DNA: TGTGCCAGCAGTTTTGGGACAGGGGGGTTTAATCAGCCCCAGCATTTT
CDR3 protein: CASSFGTGGFNQPQHF

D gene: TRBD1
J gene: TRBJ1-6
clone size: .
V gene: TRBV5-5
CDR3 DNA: TGTGCCAGCAGCTTGGGACAGGGAGTTGCACCCCTCCACTTT
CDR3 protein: CASSLGQGVAPLHF

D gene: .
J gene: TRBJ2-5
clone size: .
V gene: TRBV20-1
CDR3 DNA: TGCAGTGCTAGAGTCAGTTTTAAGGAGACCCAGTACTTC
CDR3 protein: CSARVSFKETQYF

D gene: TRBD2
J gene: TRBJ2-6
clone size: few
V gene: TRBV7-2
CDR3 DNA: TGTGCCAGCAGCTTAAATACGGGGGGAGACGCCTGGGTCCTGACTTTC
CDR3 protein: CASSLNTGGDAWVLTF

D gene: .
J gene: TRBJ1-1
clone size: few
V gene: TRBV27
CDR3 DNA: TGTGCCAGCAGTGCACTCATGAACACTGAAGCTTTCTTT
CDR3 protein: CASSALMNTEAFF

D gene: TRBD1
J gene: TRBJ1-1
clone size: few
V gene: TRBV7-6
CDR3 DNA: TGTGCCAGCAGCTTAGCGCAGGGGGGGAAAACTGAAGCTTTCTTT
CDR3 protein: CASSLAQGGKTEAFF

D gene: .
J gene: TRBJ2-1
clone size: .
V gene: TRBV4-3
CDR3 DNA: TGCGCCAGCAGCCAAGATCTCGGGAGCTGGCTCAATGAGCAGTTCTTC
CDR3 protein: CASSQDLGSWLNEQFF

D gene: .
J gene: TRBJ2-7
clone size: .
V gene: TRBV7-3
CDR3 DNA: TGTGCCAGCAGCTTAGGAGGGGTTAGGGACGAGCAGTACTTC
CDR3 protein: CASSLGGVRDEQYF

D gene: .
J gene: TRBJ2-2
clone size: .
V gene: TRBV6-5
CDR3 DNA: TGTGCCAGCAGTCCCCGGTGGGGAGTCGGGGAGCTGTTTTTT
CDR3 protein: CASSPRWGVGELFF

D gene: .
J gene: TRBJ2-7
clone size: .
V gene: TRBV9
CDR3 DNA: TGTGCCAGCAGCGTAGGCGGCCCCGCTTCCGGCGAGCAGTACTTC
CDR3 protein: CASSVGGPASGEQYF

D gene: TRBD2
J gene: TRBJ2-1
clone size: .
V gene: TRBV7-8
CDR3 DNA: TGTGCCAGCAGCTTAGCGCGGGGGGCCCACAATGAGCAGTTCTTC
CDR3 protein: CASSLARGAHNEQFF